This section outlines one T cell receptor beta chain sequence together with its context. The target of this receptor is not known. Base qualities are not at hand, and no much larger clone is one base apart. The library was obtained by the immunoSEQ multiplex PCR assay. For the multiplex PCR, a mixture combining 60 forward primers for TCR Vbeta segments and 13 reverse primers for TCR Jbeta segments was used. A multiplex PCR assay on genomic DNA amplified the CDR3 region of rearranged TCR beta genes. The amplified TCR beta libraries were sequenced on the Illumina HiSeq System as 87-base-pair reads. Per the original workflow: A later analysis tallied some 79 million unique TCR beta chains across the 666 repertoires, and about 10 million of those chains were shared by two or more donors. A nearest-neighbor algorithm error-corrected the raw reads and collapsed the reads into unique sequences, merging closely related sequences to remove PCR and sequencing errors. Alignment of CDR3 sequences to IMGT reference sequences was used to assign V, D and J gene segments. For a sequence to be retained, a match of at least six nucleotides to both a V gene segment and a J gene segment was required. Rearrangements were called productive when the CDR3 lacked stop codons and stayed in frame with V and J; all others were non-productive. CDR3 was defined according to IMGT convention as the region running from the second conserved V-encoded cysteine to the conserved J-encoded phenylalanine. In an earlier analysis of just under 600 of the donors, sequences lacking an unambiguous match to a single V gene segment were excluded. An earlier analysis of approximately 590 of the donors called V segments functional above 56.7% productive rearrangements and segregating when the between-donor standard deviation exceeded 5%. A statistical classification framework was developed to diagnose cytomegalovirus status using the catalog of TCR beta chain sequences. V and J gene assignment, in a later analysis, came from comparing TCR nucleotide sequences with IMGT/GENE-DB human TR gene sequences. Using the TCRdist pipeline, a later analysis assigned CDR3 sequences along with most-parsimonious VDJ recombination scenarios. In a later analysis, each TCR beta chain was defined by its CDR3 amino acid sequence together with its V-gene family, and reads without a unique V-gene family were excluded. In a later analysis, approximately 590 highly shared, low-generation-probability nucleotide sequences were removed to address suspected cross-contamination and a sequencing artifact. A later analysis calculated a clonal expansion index for each public chain from normalized within-repertoire ranks of inferred template counts. In a later analysis, generation probabilities were computed using a VDJ recombination model fitted to out-of-frame rearrangements, and the results were checked against IGoR. A later analysis scored TCR-TCR, TCR-HLA and TCR-CMV co-occurrence with hypergeometric tests, applying a repertoire-size bias correction to TCR pairs. A later analysis estimated false discovery rates by permuting HLA or CMV assignments 20 times. In a later analysis, co-occurring TCRs were grouped with DBSCAN, and TCRdist sequence similarity was added when clustering was performed within HLA-allele-positive subsets. Repertoires with fewer than 30,000 or more than 120,000 public chains, plus five repertoires with anomalous nucleotide sharing, were excluded from co-occurrence clustering. The clones in this table, taken by TCRdb from immuneACCESS, are in-frame only. Not every clone is retained; where verified, under half of the shortfall comes from an unresolved V gene, and the cause of the rest is unknown. V, J and clone size are those of that table, while D and trimming were read from the DNA. Recorded for this sample are about 140,000 clones; roughly 80% of them occurred a single time. The top ten clonotypes cover just under 1% of the sample.

The sample is drawn from a study of cytomegalovirus exposure and HLA in healthy donors (dated by TCRdb to the late 2010s). Study-wide context: In an earlier analysis of 587 of the donors, 276 Gb of sequence data and 120 million or so unique TCR beta sequences from about 190 million T cells were reported. Approximately 310 gigabases of sequencing data and around 87 million unique TCR sequences were included in an early release covering 500 to 750 HLA-typed donors. Of the roughly 400 genotyped donors, roughly 80% fell in the genetic ancestry cluster associated with self-reported Caucasian donors. The aim of the study was to test whether cataloging public T cell receptors could identify signatures of past pathogen exposure. Using immunosequencing, the study profiled T cell repertoires from 666 subjects and related those repertoires to cytomegalovirus serostatus. Along with the roughly 670-subject first cohort, a separate validation cohort of over a hundred different subjects was used. The study combined high-throughput TCR immunosequencing, statistical association of individual TCRs with disease status, and machine learning to predict cytomegalovirus infection status. To study patterns of TCR occurrence, a later analysis re-analyzed previously published TCR beta repertoires from several hundred donors and added high-resolution HLA genotyping. The later analysis used no new phenotypic data to find candidate immune exposures, relying instead on TCR beta sequences and their occurrence across donors. An earlier analysis of 587 of the donors used high-throughput TCR beta sequencing to judge whether each TCR beta V gene segment behaved as functional or pseudogenic. Alongside the repertoire data, information on donor age, sex, ethnicity and CMV serostatus was compiled. Genome-wide SNP genotypes for about 55% of the 666 donors were used in a later genetic analysis, which treated that subset as a discovery cohort. All discovery cohort repertoires had been generated on a single sequencing platform. HLA typing included class I and class II loci at four-digit resolution. The number of typed donors differed by locus: about 629-630 for A, B, C, DRB1 and DQB1; approximately 520 for DQA1; over 600 for DPA1; and around 470 for DPB1. A handful of DR-DQ haplotypes were treated as single units for association and clustering because of strong linkage in the cohort. Across some 400 genotyped donors of the cohort, an average of about 240,000 unique TCR beta nucleotide sequences per donor were sequenced, and 15% to 20% of those sequences were non-productive. Beyond this particular receptor, the publication reports: Cytomegalovirus status was reported to be diagnosed by the classifier with high specificity and sensitivity in both the original and validation cohorts. The only immune exposure information available for the cohort was CMV serostatus. When HLA alleles, especially DR and DQ, strongly co-occurred, attributing TCR associations to individual alleles was difficult. Because counts were too low, seventeen rarely observed V segments, including chromosome 9 orphons, were left out of the earlier analysis of 587 of the donors. A later genetic analysis reported fewer N-insertions in productive TCRs among donors in an Asian-associated ancestry cluster than the approximately 670-donor mean. Correlated functional status among segregating V segments might be attributable to linkage disequilibrium, but an unknown experimental factor could not be ruled out. In a later analysis, HLA-associated TCR beta chains were found to be more clonally expanded and to have lower generation probabilities than equally common non-associated chains. At a false discovery rate of 0.05, a later analysis linked around 15,000 TCR beta sequences to specific HLA alleles. Because some donors lacked HLA typing at each locus, the association tests relied only on the typed subset. Most TCR sequences were observed very rarely across donors, whereas some public TCRs were present in many individuals. In a later analysis, several top co-occurrence clusters were reported to appear linked to parvovirus B19, influenza, CMV and Epstein-Barr virus. According to a later analysis, TCR association rates differed among HLA loci, with DRB1 alleles showing the most associated TCRs and HLA-C alleles showing the fewest. A further reported finding was that TCR beta sequences accurately predicted the HLA-A and HLA-B alleles for most subjects in the first cohort. It was suggested by the authors that the approach could potentially be generalized to other disease states and immunological phenotypes. This cohort had only TCR beta chains sequenced, and the lack of alpha or paired-chain data limited which features could be detected. The study gave a list of around 170 TCR beta chains associated with cytomegalovirus. Most CMV-associated TCR beta chains appeared to be HLA-restricted in a later analysis, and the HLA associations seemed to be driven largely by CMV exposure. In an earlier analysis of around 600 of the donors, most TCR beta V segments appeared in productive rearrangements about 87% or about 30% of the time, broadly matching IMGT annotations. The presence/absence analyses assumed that sequencing depth was roughly uniform across donors, and that assumption may not be true. The sequencing pipeline was judged likely to have produced a cluster of highly shared sequence variants as a technical artifact. Three of the identified cytomegalovirus-associated TCR beta chains were confirmed in vitro to be specific for cytomegalovirus antigens. An association between a missense DCLRE1C variant and V-gene and J-gene trimming of TCR beta chains was found in a later genetic analysis and replicated in an independent cohort.

The cohort consisted of approximately 670 healthy bone marrow donors. At the time of sampling, every cohort member was nominally healthy, though immune exposures that went unrecorded were likely present. The donor tested CMV seronegative, placing the donor among the approximately 400 seronegative members of the cohort. A peripheral blood sample was collected from each donor, and TCR beta sequencing was performed on peripheral blood mononuclear cells. Genomic DNA extraction from the blood cell samples was performed with the Qiagen DNeasy Blood Extraction Kit. The sample comprised PBMCs. This clonotype was obtained from a man aged 18 to 29 in good health and CMV-seronegative.

The sequenced DNA: TGTGCCAGCAGTTCGCGGGAAGGGAACTATGGCTACACCTTC. Translation gives CASSSREGNYGYTF. The chain links TRBV2 with TRBJ1-2; a confident D gene designation cannot be given. The CDR3, from cysteine to phenylalanine, totals 14 residues. The CDR3 DNA has 42 bases and is translated from base 1. V and J are truncated by 5 bases and 2 bases respectively, leaving an intervening sequence of 12 bases. The germline V gene encodes CDR1 SNHLY and CDR2 FYNNEI.